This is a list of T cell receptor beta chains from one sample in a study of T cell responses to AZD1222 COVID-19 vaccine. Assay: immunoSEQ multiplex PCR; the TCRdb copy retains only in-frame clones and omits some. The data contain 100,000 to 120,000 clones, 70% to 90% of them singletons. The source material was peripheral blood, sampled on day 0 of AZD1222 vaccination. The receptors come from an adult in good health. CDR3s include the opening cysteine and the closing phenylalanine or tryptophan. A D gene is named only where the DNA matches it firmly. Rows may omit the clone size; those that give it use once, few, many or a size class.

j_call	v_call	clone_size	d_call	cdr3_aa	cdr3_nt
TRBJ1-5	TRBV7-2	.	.	CASSLTTGINQPQHF	TGTGCCAGCAGCTTAACTACAGGTATCAATCAGCCCCAGCATTTT
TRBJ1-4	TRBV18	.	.	CASSLGANEKLFF	TGTGCCAGCTCACTGGGGGCTAATGAAAAACTGTTTTTT
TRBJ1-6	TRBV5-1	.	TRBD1	CASSVGQDNSPLHF	TGCGCCAGCAGCGTGGGACAGGATAATTCACCCCTCCACTTT
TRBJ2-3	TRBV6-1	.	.	CASSEGEYGGDTQYF	TGTGCCAGCAGTGAAGGAGAGTACGGGGGAGATACGCAGTATTTT
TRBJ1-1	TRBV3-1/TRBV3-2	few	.	CASSHGGDTEAFF	TGTGCCAGCAGCCACGGAGGGGACACTGAAGCTTTCTTT
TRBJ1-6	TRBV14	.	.	CASSLYRTEDSPLHF	TGTGCCAGCAGCCTTTATCGGACGGAGGATTCACCCCTCCACTTT
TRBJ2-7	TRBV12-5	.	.	CASALGGIGDEQYF	TGTGCTAGTGCTCTAGGGGGGATCGGGGACGAGCAGTACTTC
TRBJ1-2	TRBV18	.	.	CASSRRGVADGYTF	TGTGCCAGCTCACGCAGGGGTGTCGCCGATGGCTACACCTTC
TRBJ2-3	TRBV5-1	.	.	CASSLRDTQYF	TGCGCCAGCAGCTTGAGAGATACGCAGTATTTT
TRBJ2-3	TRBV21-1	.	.	CASSKEAGGSTDTQYF	TGTGCCAGCAGCAAAGAGGCGGGGGGGAGCACAGATACGCAGTATTTT
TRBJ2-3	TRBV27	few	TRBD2	CASSWDLAGRDTQYF	TGTGCCAGCAGTTGGGACCTAGCGGGAAGGGATACGCAGTATTTT